This entry describes one T cell receptor beta chain. The target antigen is unknown. Generated by immunoSEQ multiplex PCR, the TCRdb table keeps only in-frame clones and is missing some. This table has about 110,000 clones, under 95% appearing once. This sample is drawn from a study of T cell responses to AZD1222 COVID-19 vaccine. For the study at large: Analysis merged second doses at about 4 or about 12 weeks. Study-wide results and limits: In the spike-specific TCR repertoire, nearly half reportedly target unmutated variant regions. Spike-wide vaccine-associated CD4 TCRs dominated at 160-218 and 743-854. White British donors predominated, females outnumbered males, and clonal diversity was possibly underestimated.

Germline CDR1 is DFQATT and CDR2 is SNEGSKA (reference sequence). V was clipped by 3 bases and J by 3 bases, with 15 bases between them. This CDR3 region has 15 residues. This sequence originates from an adult in good health. J is TRBJ2-1 and V is TRBV20-1; D unclear. Sequencing was performed on peripheral blood, taken on day 0 of AZD1222 vaccination. CDR3 sequence: CSASGDFQFYNEQFF. The CDR3 nucleotides are TGCAGTGCTAGTGGGGATTTTCAATTCTACAATGAGCAGTTCTTC.